The subject of this entry is one T cell receptor beta chain. Its antigen is not identified. The sample belongs to a study of T cell responses to AZD1222 COVID-19 vaccine. The method was immunoSEQ multiplex PCR; TCRdb's version includes in-frame clones alone and lacks a portion of them. This sample has about 100,000 clones; approximately 90% occur once, and the top ten carry around 8.3%. The study's findings and limits: Repertoires in all cases were sampled only once the peak T cell response had passed. Only six individuals given AZD1222 were seropositive at baseline.

From germline, CDR1 is DFQATT and CDR2 SNEGSKA (reference sequence). The CDR3 contains 11 residues. V shed 7 bases and J 5 bases; nucleotides not matched to a gene: 4. This sequence joins TRBV20-1 and TRBJ1-1; 7 bases fit TRBD1. This TCR derives from an adult who received the AZD1222 COVID-19 vaccine. Sequencing used peripheral blood, obtained 28 days after the second AZD1222 dose. CDR3 in DNA: TGCAGTGGTGGGACAGAGACTGAAGCTTTCTTT. Its translation is CSGGTETEAFF.